Below are 30 T cell receptor beta chains sequenced from a single sample in a study of vaccination effects on CD4 cells after COVID-19. Viral peptide pool expansion of antigen-specific CD4+ T cells preceded sequencing in the ViraFEST assay. Having been cultured for roughly 9 days, the cells underwent CD4+ T cell isolation. Vaccine recipients, nucleocapsid antibody negative, had no prior SARS-CoV-2 infection. Antigens of these TCRs are unknown. Data came from immunoSEQ multiplex PCR; TCRdb stores just in-frame clones and leaves some out. The data hold fewer than 65,000 clones, with roughly 76% observed a single time. The source material was CD4+ T cells from PBMCs cultured with HCoV-OC43 spike peptides, sampled before COVID-19 vaccination. The subset is: HCoV-OC43 spike overlapping peptide pool stimulation. Receptors originate from a human donor who received a COVID-19 vaccine.

The chain combines TRBV29-1 with TRBJ2-1, with D perhaps TRBD2 (5 bases). The length of the CDR3 is 13 residues. Trimming took off 1 base at V and 8 bases at J, with 12 bases between the two ends. Germline CDR1 SQVTM, CDR2 ANQGSEA. CDR3 in amino acids: CSVEVPPGDEQFF. In DNA, the CDR3 is TGCAGCGTTGAAGTCCCCCCCGGGGATGAGCAGTTCTTC.

The gene calls are TRBV14 and TRBJ1-3; D is unresolved. CDR3 length: 15 amino acids. CDR1 SGHDN and CDR2 FVKESK come from the germline V gene. V lost 1 base, J lost 2 bases, and 9 bases lay in between. The CDR3 loop reads CASSQVGGPGNTIYF. The CDR3 region has the DNA TGTGCCAGCAGCCAAGTGGGAGGGCCTGGAAACACCATATATTTT.

The chain uses TRBV9 and TRBJ1-1; D is uncertain. CDR3 length equals 14 residues. The germline V gene encodes CDR1 SGDLS and CDR2 YYNGEE. Trimming pared 6 bases from V and 1 base from J, leaving 13 bases between. The CDR3, as DNA: TGTGCCAGCACCACCAGCTCGGCGAACACTGAAGCTTTCTTT. Translated: CASTTSSANTEAFF. The full variable domain, in which reference TRBV9 and TRBJ1-1 provide the parts outside the CDR3, is DSGVTQTPKHLITATGQRVTLRCSPRSGDLSVYWYQQSLDQGLQFLIQYYNGEERAKGNILERFSAQQFPDLHSELNLSSLELGDSALYFCASTTSSANTEAFFGQGTRLTVV.

The chain employs TRBV30 and TRBJ1-2; TRBD1 might be the D (5 bases). Trimming pared 0 bases from V and 4 bases from J, leaving 9 bases between. There are 13 residues in the CDR3. In germline, CDR1 is GTSNPN, CDR2 SVGIG (reference sequence). The CDR3 is CAWSVGAPYGYTF. The DNA for the CDR3 is TGTGCCTGGAGTGTAGGGGCCCCCTATGGCTACACCTTC.

This clone was seen only once. This chain uses TRBV4-3 with TRBJ1-6, with D unclear. Looked up from germline, CDR1 is LGHNA and CDR2 is YSLEER. Trimming took 1 base from V and 7 from J, leaving 11 bases between them. This CDR3 has 15 residues. CDR3 nucleotides: TGCGCCAGCAGCCAAGGGGCCGTTCCCAATTCACCCCTCCACTTT. Translation: CASSQGAVPNSPLHF.

Of note for this clone: One end of the junction does not line up with germline, which may come from a read error. CDR3 coding DNA: TGTGCCAGCAGCTTAGACAGAGCCTTCTTT. Amino acids: CASSLDRAFF. The gene calls are TRBV7-3 and TRBJ1-6, with D possibly TRBD1 on 5 matching bases. The CDR3 has 10 residues. Germline V gives CDR1 SGHTA, CDR2 FQGTGA.

CDR3 in DNA: TGTGCCAGCAGTATACAGGGTTCGGGTGAAGCTTTCTTT. It is translated as CASSIQGSGEAFF. The chain carries TRBV25-1 and TRBJ1-1, with a tentative D call TRBD1 (6 bases). The CDR3 has 13 amino acids. CDR1 MGHDK and CDR2 SYGVNS come from the germline V gene. V lost 5 bases and J 7 bases, leaving 14 bases between the germline ends.

This sequence joins TRBV29-1 and TRBJ2-3; TRBD1 aligns across 7 bases. The CDR3 contains 15 residues. CDR1 and CDR2 from the germline V gene are SQVTM and ANQGSEA. J gave up 1 base and V 6 bases, and 10 bases lay outside the gene matches. CDR3 DNA sequence: TGCAGCGTAGACCTCTTAGGACAGGGCACAGATACGCAGTATTTT. Translating it yields CSVDLLGQGTDTQYF.

This chain uses TRBV5-1 with TRBJ2-5; D might be TRBD1 (5 bases). This CDR3 has 14 amino acids. The V gene's germline CDR1 is SGHRS and CDR2 YFSETQ. The ends were cut back, 6 bases at V and 2 bases at J, with 14 bases in the middle. CDR3 loop: CASKGVMGQETQYF. The CDR3 bases are TGCGCCAGCAAAGGGGTAATGGGGCAAGAGACCCAGTACTTC.

In its sample, this clone was seen once. J is TRBJ2-3 and V is TRBV28; 7 bases fit TRBD1. J gave up 0 bases and V 6 bases, and 6 bases lay outside the gene matches. The germline CDR1 and CDR2 sequences are MDHEN and SYDVKM. The CDR3 totals 15 residues. CDR3 in amino acids: CASSPPGQSTDTQYF. The CDR3 bases are TGTGCCAGCAGCCCACCGGGACAGAGCACAGATACGCAGTATTTT.

This sequence joins TRBV5-5 and TRBJ1-2, with 12 nucleotides matching TRBD1. The CDR3 sequence is 14 residues long. Unmatched junction bases numbered 3, after V lost 3 bases and J lost 6 bases. CDR1 is SGHKS, CDR2 YYEKEE, per germline (reference sequence). In DNA, the CDR3 is TGTGCCAGCAGCTCCGGGACAGGGGGCAATGGCTACACCTTC. It encodes CASSSGTGGNGYTF.

This clone appeared a few times. This sequence joins TRBV3-1 (or the pseudogene TRBV3-2) and TRBJ2-7; 9 nucleotides match TRBD1. The CDR3 sequence is 13 residues long. V was pared by 4 bases and J by 6 bases, with 4 bases of the junction left unmatched. Per germline, CDR1 LGHDT and CDR2 YNNKEL (reference sequence). The CDR3 is CASSRQGQGEQYV. The CDR3 bases are TGTGCCAGCAGCCGCCAGGGACAGGGCGAGCAGTACGTC.

About this clone itself: Its ends do not fully match the called genes, so a read error is possible. The CDR3 DNA reads TGTGCCATCAACCAGGGGACAAACTTC. It yields the protein CAINQGTNF. The chain uses TRBV10-3 and TRBJ2-4; D possibly corresponds to TRBD1 (6 bases). CDR3 length equals 9 residues. CDR1 ENHRY and CDR2 SYGVKD come from the germline V gene.

The chain uses TRBV5-1 and TRBJ1-5; D possibly corresponds to TRBD1 (5 bases). Germline V gene data show CDR1 as SGHRS and CDR2 as YFSETQ. There are 15 residues in the CDR3. Trimming shortened V by 0 bases and J by 5 bases, and 12 bases separated the two germline ends. This chain's CDR3 is CASSLAGGEDQPQHF. The CDR3 DNA reads as TGCGCCAGCAGCTTGGCCGGAGGGGAGGATCAGCCCCAGCATTTT.

CDR3 bases: TGTGCCAGCCGACGACGCGGAGGTACCAAAAACATTCAGTACTTC. Encoded protein: CASRRRGGTKNIQYF. The gene calls are TRBV5-6 and TRBJ2-4; a possible D gene is TRBD2 (5 bases). V was shortened by 7 bases and J by 2 bases, with 16 bases between the two germline ends. CDR1 and CDR2 (germline): SGHDT, YYEEEE. CDR3 size: 15 residues.

The chain links TRBV6-5 to TRBJ1-5; D gene uncertain. CDR1 is MNHEY and CDR2 is SVGAGI in the germline V gene. The germline V and J ends were trimmed by 5 bases and 1 base, with 9 bases remaining between them. The CDR3 covers 14 residues. The CDR3 DNA sequence: TGTGCCAGCAGTCGGGCTGCAAGCAATCAGCCCCAGCATTTT. Its translation is CASSRAASNQPQHF.

The V gene is TRBV10-1, the J gene TRBJ1-4, with 10 positions matching TRBD1. The CDR3 is 20 amino acids. Germline-derived CDR1 and CDR2 are WNHNN and SYGVQD (reference sequence). V lost 0 bases, J lost 4 bases, and 14 bases stayed unmatched. Here the CDR3 DNA reads TGCGCCAGCAGTGAGTCGGGTCAGGGTGACGGACAGGGGGATAATGAAAAACTGTTTTTT. Translating gives CASSESGQGDGQGDNEKLFF.

The sample holds a few counts of this clone. The J gene is TRBJ2-2, the V gene TRBV4-1; TRBD2 matches at 8 bases. CDR1 and CDR2 (germline): MGHRA, YSYEKL. This CDR3 is 16 amino acids long. V lost 4 bases to trimming and J lost 1 base; unmatched junction nucleotides: 5. The DNA of the CDR3 is TGCGCCAGCAGCCGCGGGGGGCTGGTGAACACCGGGGAGCTGTTTTTT. It codes for CASSRGGLVNTGELFF.

The chain is built from TRBV7-9 and TRBJ1-2, with D uncertain. The germline V and J ends were trimmed by 6 bases and 0 bases, with 11 bases remaining between them. The CDR3 totals 14 residues. The V gene's germline CDR1 is SEHNR and CDR2 FQNEAQ (reference sequence). DNA for the CDR3: TGTGCCAGCAGTTTCGCGACGGCTAACTATGGCTACACCTTC. Its translation: CASSFATANYGYTF.

This clone appeared a few times. The V gene is TRBV4-3, the J gene TRBJ2-5; 8 bases fit TRBD1. This CDR3 spans 17 amino acids. The germline V gene encodes CDR1 LGHNA and CDR2 YSLEER. With 2 bases clipped from V and 7 bases from J, the junction kept 15 bases outside the gene matches. The CDR3 sequence: CASSQNPHRGNIGTQYF. Written as DNA, the CDR3 is TGCGCCAGCAGCCAAAACCCCCACAGGGGGAATATTGGGACCCAGTACTTC.

The CDR3 DNA sequence: TGTGCCAGCAGCAAACTCGGGACAGGGGGCAATGAGCAGTTCTTC. This sequence encodes CASSKLGTGGNEQFF. V usage is TRBV5-6 and J usage is TRBJ2-1, with 11 bases matching TRBD1. After removal of 4 bases from V and 6 bases from J, the junction contained 6 bases not matched to a gene. The CDR3 loop spans 15 amino acids. In germline, CDR1 is SGHDT, CDR2 YYEEEE.

The V call is TRBV5-5, the J call TRBJ1-2, with 11 bases identical to TRBD1. The CDR3 length is 15 residues. Germline CDR1 and CDR2: SGHKS and YYEKEE (reference sequence). Trimming cost V 3 bases and J 4 bases; bases outside gene matches: 5. CDR3 bases: TGTGCCAGCAGCTCGGGGACAGGGGGACTCTATGGCTACACCTTC. Amino acid sequence: CASSSGTGGLYGYTF.

This clone came up a few times. V gene TRBV27 combines with J gene TRBJ1-2, with TRBD1 matching over 9 bases. V lost 1 base and J lost 6; bases outside the gene matches: 9. Germline CDR1 MNHEY, CDR2 SMNVEV (reference sequence). This CDR3 has 16 residues. In DNA form, the CDR3 reads TGTGCCAGCAGTTTATATGGGACAGGGAGCAAAGATGGCTACACCTTC. This sequence encodes CASSLYGTGSKDGYTF.

This clone was detected once. V and J are TRBV28 and TRBJ1-6; TRBD1 aligns across 9 bases. The germline V gene encodes CDR1 MDHEN and CDR2 SYDVKM. The CDR3 is made up of 15 amino acids. Losses at the gene ends were 4 bases for V and 9 bases for J; bases not matched to a gene: 7. DNA for the CDR3: TGTGCCAGCAGTTCCGCCGGGACAGGGTCTTCACCCCTCCACTTT. Its translation: CASSSAGTGSSPLHF.

This chain links TRBV28 with TRBJ2-3; 12 nucleotides agree with TRBD2. J lost 5 bases, V lost 5 bases, and 11 bases had no gene match. The germline CDR1 and CDR2 sequences are MDHEN and SYDVKM. CDR3 size: 17 residues. CDR3 loop: CASSLPLAGGQRDTQYF. For the CDR3, the DNA is TGTGCCAGCAGTCTACCTCTAGCGGGGGGGCAGAGAGATACGCAGTATTTT. Complete variable domain (other parts from reference TRBV28 and TRBJ2-3): DVKVTQSSRYLVKRTGEKVFLECVQDMDHENMFWYRQDPGLGLRLIYFSYDVKMKEKGDIPEGYSVSREKKERFSLILESASTNQTSMYLCASSLPLAGGQRDTQYFGPGTRLTVL.

The chain has TRBV4-3 and TRBJ1-2; 9 nucleotides agree with TRBD1. Germline CDR1 reads LGHNA; CDR2 reads YSLEER. CDR3 length: 17 residues. V lost 3 bases, J lost 2 bases, and 10 bases stayed unmatched. The CDR3 here is CASSHRTGGAQNYGYTF. The CDR3 region has the DNA TGCGCCAGCAGCCACAGAACAGGGGGCGCGCAAAACTATGGCTACACCTTC.

V gene TRBV7-8 combines with J gene TRBJ2-7; 9 nucleotides match TRBD2. The CDR3 is 18 residues long. The V gene end was trimmed by 5 bases and the J gene end by 6 bases; junction bases not matched to a gene: 20. Germline assignment: CDR1 SGHVS and CDR2 FQNEAQ. The CDR3 here is CASSGTRLAGRSTGEQYV. CDR3 coding DNA: TGTGCCAGCAGCGGGACGCGCCTAGCGGGGAGGTCTACTGGCGAGCAGTACGTC.

The chain links TRBV28 to TRBJ2-2; D remains unclear. The CDR3 has 13 amino acids. The ends were cut back, 2 bases at V and 6 bases at J, with 7 bases in the middle. CDR1 is MDHEN, CDR2 SYDVKM, per germline. The CDR3 DNA reads TGTGCCAGCAGTTTACCGCCCCCCGGGGAGCTGTTTTTT. Its protein product is CASSLPPPGELFF.

This chain joins TRBV11-2 and TRBJ1-4; no clear D gene. Germline assignment: CDR1 SGHAT and CDR2 FQNNGV. Between the trimmed V and J ends, which lost 0 bases and 10 bases, there was a span of 9 bases. The CDR3 spans 13 residues. As DNA, the CDR3 is TGTGCCAGCAGCTTAGATTTGGCCCGAAAACTGTTTTTT. Its protein product is CASSLDLARKLFF. The full variable domain, completed using reference TRBV11-2 and TRBJ1-4, is EAGVAQSPRYKIIEKRQSVAFWCNPISGHATLYWYQQILGQGPKLLIQFQNNGVVDDSQLPKDRFSAERLKGVDSTLKIQPAKLEDSAVYLCASSLDLARKLFFGSGTQLSVL.

V usage is TRBV20-1 and J usage is TRBJ2-2; D uncertain. V was cut by 3 bases and J by 0 bases, with 8 bases left in between. Germline V gene sequence: CDR1 DFQATT, CDR2 SNEGSKA (reference sequence). The CDR3 extends over 14 amino acids. In DNA, the CDR3 is TGCAGTGCTAGTCAAGCCGCGAACACCGGGGAGCTGTTTTTT. The encoded protein is CSASQAANTGELFF.